This TCR beta chain emerged from a study of T cells after yellow fever vaccination. Study results and limitations: Researchers report a weaker secondary response that nonetheless peaked faster, day 5 versus 15.

This clonotype was seen at least ten times. Its antigen is as yet unknown. Germline CDR1 SQVTM, CDR2 ANQGSEA. The V gene lost 3 bases and the J gene lost 1 base, with 6 bases spanning the gap. The CDR3 consists of 12 residues. TCRdb used MiXCR to reprocess the 5' RACE reads, holding one entry per CDR3 protein. The data hold roughly 300,000 distinct CDR3 sequences, with 8.1% observed a single time. The chain uses TRBV29-1 and TRBJ1-1; D unresolved. The TCR was taken from a man between 18 and 35 years old who received the YFV17D yellow fever vaccine. This specimen was PBMCs, taken 45 days after the first yellow fever vaccination. The CDR3 is CSVDSQNTEAFF. The CDR3 DNA is TGCAGCGTTGATTCACAGAACACTGAAGCTTTCTTT.